A selection of T cell receptor beta chains follows, all from one sample in a study of T cell responses to AZD1222 COVID-19 vaccine. TCRdb's copy holds only in-frame clones and misses some; the assay was immunoSEQ multiplex PCR. The table includes 120,000 or so clones, about 87% detected once. This specimen was peripheral blood, taken on day 0 of AZD1222 vaccination. These receptors all stem from an adult in good health. CDR3s include the opening cysteine and the closing phenylalanine or tryptophan. D genes are given only for firm matches. Where a row states a size, it is once, few, many or the class of an expanded clone; other rows omit it.

abundance | j_gene | v_gene | d_gene | CDR3aa | CDR3nt
. | TRBJ2-5 | TRBV5-6 | TRBD2 | CASSQPGGRETQYF | TGTGCCAGCAGTCAACCGGGAGGGCGAGAGACCCAGTACTTC
. | TRBJ1-2 | TRBV14 | . | CASSQELLYGYTF | TGTGCCAGCAGCCAAGAGCTACTTTATGGCTACACCTTC
. | TRBJ1-2 | TRBV4-2 | . | CASSSSGGSGYTF | TGTGCCAGCAGTTCAAGTGGGGGGTCTGGCTACACCTTC
once | TRBJ1-3 | TRBV2 | . | CASSDASNSGNTIYF | TGTGCCAGCAGTGACGCCAGCAACTCTGGAAACACCATATATTTT
. | TRBJ2-7 | TRBV7-9 | TRBD2 | CASSLIDSGKAEQYF | TGTGCCAGCAGCTTAATCGACAGCGGGAAGGCCGAGCAGTACTTC
. | TRBJ1-1 | TRBV7-8 | . | CASSQKGGGTEAFF | TGTGCCAGCAGCCAAAAGGGGGGAGGCACTGAAGCTTTCTTT
. | TRBJ1-2 | TRBV2 | . | CASSETSFPTDGYTF | TGTGCCAGCAGTGAAACCTCATTCCCTACGGATGGCTACACCTTC
. | TRBJ2-7 | TRBV28 | . | CASVRRDTTYEQYF | TGTGCCAGCGTCCGCCGGGACACAACCTACGAGCAGTACTTC
. | TRBJ1-1 | TRBV11-1 | . | CASSPTGRGTEAFF | TGTGCCAGCAGCCCAACGGGCAGGGGCACTGAAGCTTTCTTT
. | TRBJ1-1 | TRBV30 | . | CAWEVIRDTEAFF | TGTGCCTGGGAAGTGATCCGGGACACTGAAGCTTTCTTT
. | TRBJ2-1 | TRBV18 | . | CASSLGTSIGEQFF | TGTGCCAGCTCACTTGGGACATCAATCGGTGAGCAGTTCTTC
once | TRBJ2-7 | TRBV30 | . | CAWSTVYEQYF | TGTGCCTGGAGCACAGTCTACGAGCAGTACTTC
. | TRBJ1-4 | TRBV5-5 | . | CASSVGGPRDEKLFF | TGTGCCAGCAGCGTGGGTGGACCGAGGGACGAAAAACTGTTTTTT
. | TRBJ1-2 | TRBV11-1 | . | CASSLQGHYGYTF | TGTGCCAGCAGCCTACAGGGCCACTATGGCTACACCTTC
few | TRBJ2-7 | TRBV2 | . | CASTEEISGSSYEQYF | TGTGCCAGCACCGAAGAGATTAGCGGTAGCTCCTACGAGCAGTACTTC
. | TRBJ1-3 | TRBV6-5 | . | CASSYSGGSGNTIYF | TGTGCCAGCAGTTACTCGGGGGGCTCTGGAAACACCATATATTTT